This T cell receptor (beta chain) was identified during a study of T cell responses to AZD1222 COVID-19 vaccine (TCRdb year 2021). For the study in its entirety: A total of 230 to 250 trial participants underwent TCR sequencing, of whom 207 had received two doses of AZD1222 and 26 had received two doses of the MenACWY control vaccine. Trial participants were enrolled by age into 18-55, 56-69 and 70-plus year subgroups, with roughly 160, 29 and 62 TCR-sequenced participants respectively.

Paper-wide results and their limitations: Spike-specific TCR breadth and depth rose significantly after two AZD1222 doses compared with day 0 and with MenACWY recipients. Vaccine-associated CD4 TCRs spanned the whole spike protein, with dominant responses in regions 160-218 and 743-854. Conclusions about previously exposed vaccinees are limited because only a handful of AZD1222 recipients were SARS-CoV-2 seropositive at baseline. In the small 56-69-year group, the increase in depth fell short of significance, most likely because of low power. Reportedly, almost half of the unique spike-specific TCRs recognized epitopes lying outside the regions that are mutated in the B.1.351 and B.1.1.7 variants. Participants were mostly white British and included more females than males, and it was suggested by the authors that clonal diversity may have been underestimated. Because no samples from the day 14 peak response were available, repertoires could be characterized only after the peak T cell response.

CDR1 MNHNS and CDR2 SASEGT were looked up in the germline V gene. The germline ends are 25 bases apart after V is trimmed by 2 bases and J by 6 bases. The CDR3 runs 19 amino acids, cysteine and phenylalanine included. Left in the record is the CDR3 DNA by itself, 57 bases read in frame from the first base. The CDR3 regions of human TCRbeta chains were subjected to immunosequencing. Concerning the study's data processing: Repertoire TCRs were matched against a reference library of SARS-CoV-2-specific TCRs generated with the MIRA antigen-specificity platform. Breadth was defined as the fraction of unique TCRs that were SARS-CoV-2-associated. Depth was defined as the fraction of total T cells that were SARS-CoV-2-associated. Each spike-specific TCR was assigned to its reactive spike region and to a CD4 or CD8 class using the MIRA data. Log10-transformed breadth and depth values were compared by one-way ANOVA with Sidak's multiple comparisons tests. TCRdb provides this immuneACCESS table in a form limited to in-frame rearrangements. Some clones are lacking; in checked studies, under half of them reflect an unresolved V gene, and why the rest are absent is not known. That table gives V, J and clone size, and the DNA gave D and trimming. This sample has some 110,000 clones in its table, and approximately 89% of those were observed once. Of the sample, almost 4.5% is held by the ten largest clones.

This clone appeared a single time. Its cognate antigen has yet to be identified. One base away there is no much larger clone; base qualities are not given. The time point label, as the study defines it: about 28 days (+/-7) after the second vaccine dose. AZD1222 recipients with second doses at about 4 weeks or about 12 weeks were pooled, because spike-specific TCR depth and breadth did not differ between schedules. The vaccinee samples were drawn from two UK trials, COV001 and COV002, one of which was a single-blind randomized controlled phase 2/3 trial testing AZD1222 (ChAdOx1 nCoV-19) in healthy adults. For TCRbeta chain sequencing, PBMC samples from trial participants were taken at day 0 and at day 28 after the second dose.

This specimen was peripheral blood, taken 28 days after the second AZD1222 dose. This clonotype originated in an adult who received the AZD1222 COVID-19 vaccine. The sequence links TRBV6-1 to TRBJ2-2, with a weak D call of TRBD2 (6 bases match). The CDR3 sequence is CASSEQPSVEGYIPGELFF. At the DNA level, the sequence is TGTGCCAGCAGTGAACAGCCTTCGGTGGAGGGCTACATACCCGGGGAGCTGTTTTTT.